This T cell receptor (beta chain) is drawn from a study of OX40 agonist ivuxolimab in advanced cancers. Sampling of blood occurred at baseline, cycle 4 day 1, and cycle 7 day 1. Germline V CDR1 and CDR2: SGHRS, YFSETQ. V lost 6 bases, J lost 8 bases, and 11 bases stayed unmatched. The CDR3 runs 15 residues. Profiling relied on immunoSEQ multiplex PCR, and the TCRdb table lists in-frame clones only, not all of them. The data hold over 95,000 clones, with around 90% observed a single time. This clone was counted once. The specimen was CD4+ or CD8+ T cells sorted from blood, collected in a trial of the OX40 agonist ivuxolimab. The receptor was isolated from an adult with an advanced solid tumor such as melanoma, head and neck, liver or kidney cancer. The rearrangement uses TRBV5-1 and TRBJ2-2; 9 bases are shared with TRBD1. In DNA, the CDR3 is TGCGCCAGCACCTCCTTGACAGGGGGGAGTGGGGAGCTGTTTTTT. Translation gives CASTSLTGGSGELFF.